The 27 T cell receptor beta chains below were found in one sample sequenced in a study of molecular identifiers for immune sequencing clone quantification (dated by TCRdb to the late 2010s). Library preparation employed PCR. Sequenced using a NextSeq 500. The public reads were quality trimmed at Q25 with fastp and then assembled into clones with MiXCR by TCRdb, keeping productive beta chains. Each record represents a unique CDR3 protein, reported with the most common genes and DNA among its rows. This sample gives about 320,000 distinct CDR3 sequences in total; roughly 24% of them show up just once. The ten biggest clones cover 0.74% of the sample. Sequencing was carried out using naive CD8+ T cells from blood, with Jurkat cell RNA spiked in. The sample's cell subset or site label, decoded: FACS-sorted CD8+CD4-CCR7+CD45RA+ naive T cells. These receptors were obtained from a human donor in good health. Some libraries in this study had Jurkat cell RNA spiked in.

With respect to this clonotype: A read error is likely, as this CDR3 ends without the conserved phenylalanine or tryptophan. J is TRBJ2-7 and V is TRBV4-3, with 8 bases matching TRBD1. V dropped 8 bases and J dropped 2; count of bases not matched to a gene: 8. Germline-derived CDR1 and CDR2 are LGHNA and YSLEER. The CDR3 runs 14 residues. The CDR3 sequence is CASRPGTGAYEQYL. The CDR3 nucleotides read TGCGCCAGCCGCCCAGGGACAGGCGCCTACGAGCAGTACTTA.

This clonotype showed up many times. The genes are TRBV6-5 and TRBJ2-5, with 11 nucleotides matching TRBD2. Looked up from germline, CDR1 is MNHEY and CDR2 is SVGAGI. The CDR3 totals 17 residues. The V and J ends lost 0 bases and 1 base, in that order; junction bases with no gene match: 4. CDR3 region: CASSYSRLAGSQETQYF. The CDR3 DNA is TGTGCCAGCAGTTACTCGAGACTAGCGGGGAGCCAAGAGACCCAGTACTTC.

In its sample, this clonotype was seen a few times. The J gene is TRBJ2-7, the V gene TRBV4-1; D uncertain. The ends were cut back, 3 bases at V and 6 bases at J, with 12 bases in the middle. Germline CDR1 and CDR2: MGHRA and YSYEKL. CDR3 size: 13 residues. The CDR3 DNA sequence: TGCGCCAGCAGCCACCCCTCGGTTTCCGAGCAGTACTTC. Its translation is CASSHPSVSEQYF.

This clonotype was seen a few times. The genes are TRBV4-3 and TRBJ2-2; 7 nucleotides match TRBD2. Germline-derived CDR1 and CDR2 are LGHNA and YSLEER. The CDR3 consists of 19 residues. J gave up 0 bases and V 0 bases, and 10 bases lay outside the gene matches. CDR3 protein: CASSQDAFQLATNTGELFF. The CDR3 region has the DNA TGCGCCAGCAGCCAAGACGCTTTCCAACTAGCGACGAACACCGGGGAGCTGTTTTTT.

This clonotype came up a few times. The rearrangement uses TRBV12-5 and TRBJ2-7, with 8 bases matching TRBD1. From germline, CDR1 is LGHNT and CDR2 FRNRAP. CDR3 length: 14 amino acids. Trimming removed 6 bases from V and 6 bases from J; junction bases left unmatched: 10. The CDR3 DNA is TGTGCTAGTGGCTACTCTACTGACAGGGGCGAGCAGTACTTC. This sequence encodes CASGYSTDRGEQYF.

This clonotype was recorded at least ten times. The CDR3 spells CATGGTAATEAFF. CDR3 DNA sequence: TGTGCCACAGGAGGGACAGCGGCCACTGAAGCTTTCTTT. V gene TRBV15 combines with J gene TRBJ1-1, with 7 bases fitting TRBD1. Germline V gives CDR1 LNHNV, CDR2 YYDKDF (reference sequence). V was clipped by 9 bases and J by 4 bases; unmatched bases: 8. This CDR3 has 13 amino acids.

This chain joins TRBV19 and TRBJ2-2; 7 bases match TRBD2. In germline, CDR1 is LNHDA, CDR2 SQIVND (reference sequence). This CDR3 comprises 14 residues. J was trimmed by 9 bases and V by 3 bases; bases with no gene match: 7. Here the CDR3 reads CASSMGLLTRELFF. The CDR3 region has the DNA TGTGCCAGTAGTATGGGACTACTGACCAGGGAGCTGTTTTTT.

This clonotype has ten or more counts. The gene calls are TRBV12-3 or TRBV12-4 and TRBJ2-3, with D perhaps matching TRBD1 or TRBD2 (7 bases each). The CDR3 length is 17 residues. The V end lost 2 bases, the J end lost 2 bases, and 17 bases lay between the germline ends. The CDR3 DNA reads TGTGCCAGCAGTTTACCCAGGGGGAGGGGAGACACAGATACGCAGTATTTT. Translation: CASSLPRGRGDTDTQYF.

This clonotype was found many times. The chain carries TRBV27 and TRBJ2-3; D is ambiguous. The V gene lost 1 base and the J gene lost 6 bases, with 2 bases spanning the gap. The CDR3 loop spans 11 amino acids. Per the germline V gene, CDR1 is MNHEY and CDR2 is SMNVEV (reference sequence). The CDR3 sequence is CASSLFDTQYF. The CDR3 nucleotides are TGTGCCAGCAGTTTATTTGATACGCAGTATTTT.

A note on this clonotype: This sequence may be a read error, since a much larger clone differs from it by one base. The rearrangement uses TRBV20-1 and TRBJ2-7; D unresolved. The CDR3 totals 13 residues. The germline V and J ends were trimmed by 5 bases and 3 bases, with 14 bases remaining between them. From germline, CDR1 is DFQATT and CDR2 SNEGSKA (reference sequence). The DNA for the CDR3 is TGCAGTGCTTTGCCCGCGTCCCTCTACGAGCAGTACTTC. Its translation is CSALPASLYEQYF.

In its sample, this clonotype was seen many times. The CDR3: CASSLSGGASDTQYF. For the CDR3, the DNA is TGTGCCAGCAGCTTAAGCGGGGGGGCCTCAGATACGCAGTATTTT. V gene TRBV11-2 combines with J gene TRBJ2-3; TRBD2 agrees at 10 bases. Germline CDR1 SGHAT, CDR2 FQNNGV. The CDR3 has 15 amino acids. V shed 2 bases and J 4 bases; nucleotides not matched to a gene: 3.

This clonotype was seen only a few times. The rearrangement joins TRBV19 to TRBJ2-1; TRBD2 matches 13 bases. In germline, CDR1 is LNHDA, CDR2 SQIVND (reference sequence). This CDR3 is 14 amino acids long. Trimming at V came to 5 bases and at J to 6 bases, leaving 1 base not matched to a gene. The CDR3, as DNA: TGTGCCAGTAGTCGACTAGCGGGGGGCAATGAGCAGTTCTTC. Translating it yields CASSRLAGGNEQFF.

V and J are TRBV29-1 and TRBJ1-1; D unclear. The CDR3 runs to 12 residues. Germline CDR1 and CDR2: SQVTM and ANQGSEA. The V end lost 3 bases, the J end lost 6 bases, and 11 bases lay between the germline ends. The CDR3 coding sequence is TGCAGCGTTGAGGGCGAGAAAGCTGAAGCTTTCTTT. Translation gives CSVEGEKAEAFF.

This clonotype was seen a handful of times. V gene TRBV11-2 combines with J gene TRBJ2-7; the D gene is possibly TRBD2 (7 bases). Trimming took off 5 bases at V and 5 bases at J, with 19 bases between the two ends. Germline loops: CDR1 SGHAT, CDR2 FQNNGV. The CDR3 length is 15 residues. CDR3 nucleotides: TGTGCCAGCAGCCACGGTGGGGGGGCCGGGGACGAGCAGTACTTC. It encodes CASSHGGGAGDEQYF.

This chain uses TRBV21-1 with TRBJ1-2; TRBD1, as called in the table, went unchecked against the DNA. TRBV21-1 constitutes a pseudogene. This CDR3 is 16 amino acids long. The CDR3 reads CASSKRNQGRSYGYTF. For the CDR3, the DNA is TGTGCCAGCAGCAAACGGAATCAGGGGCGCAGCTATGGCTACACCTTC.

This clonotype was detected many times. This rearrangement joins TRBV27 to TRBJ1-2; 8 positions match TRBD1. J lost 4 bases, V lost 7 bases, and 11 bases had no gene match. The germline V gene encodes CDR1 MNHEY and CDR2 SMNVEV (reference sequence). The CDR3 length is 15 residues. DNA of the CDR3: TGTGCCAGCACTCCCTTTGCAGGGGGCACCTATGGCTACACCTTC. Amino acids: CASTPFAGGTYGYTF.

This clonotype was picked up one time. One junction end disagrees with the germline gene, perhaps due to a read error. The J gene is TRBJ2-2, the V gene TRBV24-1; a possible D gene is TRBD2 (6 bases). CDR1 is KGHDR, CDR2 SFDVKD, per germline. This CDR3 is 13 amino acids long. CDR3 in DNA: TGTGCCAGCAGTGAAGTGTTTGGCGGGGAGCTGTGGTTT. Residues: CASSEVFGGELWF.

This clonotype has ten or more counts. This chain links TRBV7-9 with TRBJ2-2; D might be TRBD2 (6 bases). The CDR3 runs to 15 residues. In germline, CDR1 is SEHNR, CDR2 FQNEAQ (reference sequence). V was trimmed by 1 base and J by 6 bases, leaving 12 bases between them. The chain's CDR3 is CASSLGGNGPGELFF. In nucleotides, the CDR3 is TGTGCCAGCAGCTTAGGCGGGAACGGGCCCGGGGAGCTGTTTTTT.

This clonotype was seen at least ten times. This chain joins TRBV13 and TRBJ2-5; D not resolved. V lost 5 bases and J 5 bases, leaving 6 bases between the germline ends. The germline gives CDR1 PRHDT, CDR2 FYEKMQ (reference sequence). The CDR3 is 11 amino acids. The CDR3 is CASSNLETQYF. The CDR3 DNA is TGTGCCAGCAGCAACCTGGAGACCCAGTACTTC.

This clonotype was counted at least ten times. The chain couples TRBV12-3 or TRBV12-4 to TRBJ2-5; D unresolved. The CDR3 loop spans 14 amino acids. Between the trimmed V and J ends, which lost 0 bases and 4 bases, there was a span of 9 bases. DNA for the CDR3: TGTGCCAGCAGTTTAGCAGGAACCCCAGAGACCCAGTACTTC. Its protein product is CASSLAGTPETQYF.

This clonotype came up many times. The chain recombines TRBV28 with TRBJ2-5, with unresolved D. This CDR3 has 14 amino acids. The V and J ends lost 6 bases and 5 bases respectively, with 16 bases between them. From germline, CDR1 is MDHEN and CDR2 SYDVKM. The CDR3 region is CASSPLVGRETQYF. The CDR3 nucleotides read TGTGCCAGCAGCCCATTAGTAGGGCGCGAGACCCAGTACTTC.

This clonotype was seen repeatedly, ten times or more. This rearrangement joins TRBV4-1 to TRBJ1-1; D gene uncertain. The V gene lost 2 bases and the J gene lost 4 bases, with 14 bases spanning the gap. This CDR3 has 15 amino acids. CDR1 MGHRA and CDR2 YSYEKL come from the germline V gene. The CDR3 sequence: CASSQFEFLGTEAFF. DNA of the CDR3: TGCGCCAGCAGCCAATTCGAATTTTTGGGCACTGAAGCTTTCTTT.

As regards this clonotype: One end of the junction is discordant with germline, which a read error may explain. The chain employs TRBV5-3 and TRBJ2-2, with a tentative D call TRBD2 (6 bases). TRBV5-3 is reported as an ORF; its role is uncertain. The CDR3 contains 15 residues. The CDR3 is CASSGGPTSTVELFF. In DNA form, the CDR3 reads TGTGCCAGCAGCGGAGGACCTACTAGCACCGTGGAGCTGTTTTTT.

The chain combines TRBV29-1 with TRBJ1-2; no definite D call. Germline CDR1 SQVTM, CDR2 ANQGSEA. Trimming pared 5 bases from V and 4 bases from J, leaving 14 bases between. The CDR3 is 13 residues long. The CDR3 sequence: CSVRRQAGYGYTF. The CDR3 DNA reads TGCAGCGTTCGGAGGCAGGCCGGCTATGGCTACACCTTC.

This clonotype was observed a handful of times. The CDR3 here is CASSQGKGLSYNEQFF. The CDR3 DNA sequence: TGTGCCAGCAGCCAAGGAAAGGGTTTATCCTACAATGAGCAGTTCTTC. The gene calls are TRBV3-1 and TRBJ2-1; no firm D call. V gave up 1 base and J gave up 1 base, with 11 bases separating them. Germline CDR1 and CDR2: LGHDT and YNNKEL (reference sequence). This CDR3 has 16 amino acids.

The rearrangement joins TRBV10-3 to TRBJ2-7; D not resolved. Trimming pared 3 bases from V and 0 bases from J, leaving 3 bases between. CDR1 and CDR2 from the germline V gene are ENHRY and SYGVKD. The CDR3 runs 12 residues. The CDR3 sequence is CAISDASYEQYF. In nucleotides, the CDR3 is TGTGCCATCAGTGATGCCTCCTACGAGCAGTACTTC.

The sample holds many counts of this clonotype. The CDR3 protein is CASSQEEGVKEKLFF. The CDR3 bases are TGTGCCAGCAGCCAAGAAGAAGGGGTTAAGGAAAAACTGTTTTTT. The rearrangement joins TRBV4-2 to TRBJ1-4; maybe TRBD1 (5 bases). Per the germline V gene, CDR1 is LGHNA and CDR2 is YNFKEQ. The CDR3 consists of 15 residues. V gave up 0 bases and J gave up 8 bases, with 13 bases separating them.